The entry below gives a single T cell receptor beta chain sequence along with its context. The antigen remains unidentified. This sample is part of a study of shared clonotypes between healthy human individuals. Study-wide findings and caveats: Relative to clonotypes present in all four donors, those not shared had lower generation probabilities. It was observed that about 5% of naive CD4 clonotypes were shared across four donors.

Investigators spread the genomic DNA of each subset evenly over several immunoSEQ plates. The data were produced by immunoSEQ multiplex PCR, yet TCRdb's version contains in-frame clones alone and is incomplete. The sample lists millions of clones, 95% occurring once. Division of CD4+ cells produced a CD45RA+ naive subset and a CD45RA-negative memory subset. The CDR3 has 14 amino acids. V lost 0 bases and J lost 2, with 8 bases in between. Germline V lookup: CDR1 MNHEY, CDR2 SVGAGI. Sequencing was performed on naive CD4+ T cells sorted from blood. Subset meaning: CD45RA+ positively selected. J is TRBJ2-7 and V is TRBV6-5; the D is unclear. The sequence was obtained from a man between 18 and 29 years old in good health. This CDR3 reads CASSYSLETYEQYF. As DNA, the CDR3 is TGTGCCAGCAGTTACTCTTTGGAAACCTACGAGCAGTACTTC.